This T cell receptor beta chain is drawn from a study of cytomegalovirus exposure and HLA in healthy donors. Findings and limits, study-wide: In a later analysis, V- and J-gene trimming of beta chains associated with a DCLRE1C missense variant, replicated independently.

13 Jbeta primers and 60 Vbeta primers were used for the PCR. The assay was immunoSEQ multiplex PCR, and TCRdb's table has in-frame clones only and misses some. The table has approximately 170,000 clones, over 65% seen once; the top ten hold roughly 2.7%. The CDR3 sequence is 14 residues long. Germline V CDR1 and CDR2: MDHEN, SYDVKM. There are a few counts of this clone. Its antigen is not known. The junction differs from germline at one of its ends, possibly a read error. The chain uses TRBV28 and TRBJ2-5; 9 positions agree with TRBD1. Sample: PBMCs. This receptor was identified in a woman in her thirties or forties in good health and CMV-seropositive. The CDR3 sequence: CASTSSGQGRAQHF. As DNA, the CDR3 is TGTGCCAGCACCTCCTCGGGACAGGGACGCGCCCAGCACTTC.